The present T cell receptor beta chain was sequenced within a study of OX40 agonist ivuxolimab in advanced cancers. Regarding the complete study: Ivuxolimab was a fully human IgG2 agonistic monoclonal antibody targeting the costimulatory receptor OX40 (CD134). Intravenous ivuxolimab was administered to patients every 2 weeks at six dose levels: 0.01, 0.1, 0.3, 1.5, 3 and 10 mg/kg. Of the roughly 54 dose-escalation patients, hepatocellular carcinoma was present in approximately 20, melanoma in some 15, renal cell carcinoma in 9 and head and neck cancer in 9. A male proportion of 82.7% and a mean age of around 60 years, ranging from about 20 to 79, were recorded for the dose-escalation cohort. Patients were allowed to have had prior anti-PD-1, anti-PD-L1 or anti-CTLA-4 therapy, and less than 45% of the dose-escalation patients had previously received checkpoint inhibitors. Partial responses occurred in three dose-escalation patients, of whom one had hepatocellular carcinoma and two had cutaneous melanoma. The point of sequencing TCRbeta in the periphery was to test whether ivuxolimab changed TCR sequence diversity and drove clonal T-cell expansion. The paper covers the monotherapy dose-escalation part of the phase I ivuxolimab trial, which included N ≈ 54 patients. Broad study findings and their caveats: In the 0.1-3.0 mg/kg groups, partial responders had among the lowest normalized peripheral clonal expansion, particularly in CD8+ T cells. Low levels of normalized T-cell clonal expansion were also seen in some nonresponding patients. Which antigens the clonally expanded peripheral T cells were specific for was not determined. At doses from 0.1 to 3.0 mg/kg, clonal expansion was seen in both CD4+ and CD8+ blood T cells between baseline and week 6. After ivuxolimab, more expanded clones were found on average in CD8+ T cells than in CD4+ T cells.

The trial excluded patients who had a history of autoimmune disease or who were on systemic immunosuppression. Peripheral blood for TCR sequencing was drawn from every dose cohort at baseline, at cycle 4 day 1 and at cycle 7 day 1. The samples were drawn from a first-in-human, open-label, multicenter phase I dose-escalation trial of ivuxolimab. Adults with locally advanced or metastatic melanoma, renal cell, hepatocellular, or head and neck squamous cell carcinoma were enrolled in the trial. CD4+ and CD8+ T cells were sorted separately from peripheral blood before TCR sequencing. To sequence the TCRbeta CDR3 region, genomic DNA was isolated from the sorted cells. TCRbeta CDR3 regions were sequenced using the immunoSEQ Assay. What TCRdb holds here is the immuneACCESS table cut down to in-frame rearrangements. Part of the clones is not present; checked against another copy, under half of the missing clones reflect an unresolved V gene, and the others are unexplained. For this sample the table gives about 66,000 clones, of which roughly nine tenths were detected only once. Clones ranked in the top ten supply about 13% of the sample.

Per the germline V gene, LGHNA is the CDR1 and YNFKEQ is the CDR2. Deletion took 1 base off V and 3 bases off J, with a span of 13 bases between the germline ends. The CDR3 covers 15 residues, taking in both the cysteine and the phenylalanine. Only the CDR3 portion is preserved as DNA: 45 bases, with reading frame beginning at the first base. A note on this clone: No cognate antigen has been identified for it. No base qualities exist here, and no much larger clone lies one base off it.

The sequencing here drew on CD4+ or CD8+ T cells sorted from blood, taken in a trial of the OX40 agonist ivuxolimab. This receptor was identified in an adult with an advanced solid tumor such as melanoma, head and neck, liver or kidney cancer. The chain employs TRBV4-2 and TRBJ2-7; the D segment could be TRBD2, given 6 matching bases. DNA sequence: TGTGCCAGCAGCCAAGGGGGACTGGGGGGCTACGAGCAGTACTTC. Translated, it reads CASSQGGLGGYEQYF.